A selection of T cell receptor beta chains follows, all from one sample in a study of blood T cell repertoires in COVID-19. Profiling relied on immunoSEQ multiplex PCR, and the TCRdb table lists in-frame clones only, not all of them. Counted here are tens of thousands of clones, 85% to 90% occurring once; the ten biggest clones make up about a fifth. The sample taken for sequencing was peripheral blood. These receptors were collected from a woman aged 50 to 65 with active or convalescent COVID-19. Both conserved end residues are part of each CDR3. D genes are given only for firm matches. Only some rows state a clone size, as once, few, many or a class for expanded clones.

clone_size j_call v_call d_call cdr3_aa cdr3_nt
NA TRBJ1-1 TRBV5-1 TRBD1 CASSWTGLNTEAFF TGCGCCAGCAGCTGGACAGGCTTGAACACTGAAGCTTTCTTT
NA TRBJ2-1 TRBV18 TRBD2 CASSPPGTSGYNEQFF TGTGCCAGCTCACCACCGGGGACTAGCGGTTACAATGAGCAGTTCTTC
few TRBJ2-7 TRBV7-9 NA CASRQDTGHEQYF TGTGCCAGCAGACAGGACACGGGCCACGAGCAGTACTTC
NA TRBJ2-7 TRBV28 NA CASSPHQGISYSYEQYF TGTGCCAGCAGTCCACACCAGGGGATTTCCTACTCCTACGAGCAGTACTTC
medium-sized TRBJ2-3 TRBV7-8 TRBD2 CASSPGSGAGGPGTDTQYF TGTGCCAGCAGCCCCGGGAGTGGAGCGGGAGGGCCAGGCACAGATACGCAGTATTTT
NA TRBJ2-1 TRBV19 TRBD2 CASSIGASGLSYNEQFF TGTGCCAGTAGTATTGGAGCTAGCGGGCTCTCCTACAATGAGCAGTTCTTC
few TRBJ1-5 TRBV5-6 TRBD1 CASSLGTGFNQPQHF TGTGCCAGCAGCTTGGGGACAGGGTTCAATCAGCCCCAGCATTTT
NA TRBJ1-2 TRBV28 TRBD1 CASSLIPGQGVVGYTF TGTGCCAGCAGCCTGATACCGGGACAGGGGGTGGTTGGCTACACCTTC
NA TRBJ2-2 TRBV7-9 TRBD1 CASSLSDRDLAGELFF TGTGCCAGCAGCTTATCGGACAGGGACCTGGCCGGGGAGCTGTTTTTT
NA TRBJ2-7 TRBV5-4 NA CASSGGPYEQYF TGTGCCAGCAGCGGCGGGCCCTACGAGCAGTACTTC